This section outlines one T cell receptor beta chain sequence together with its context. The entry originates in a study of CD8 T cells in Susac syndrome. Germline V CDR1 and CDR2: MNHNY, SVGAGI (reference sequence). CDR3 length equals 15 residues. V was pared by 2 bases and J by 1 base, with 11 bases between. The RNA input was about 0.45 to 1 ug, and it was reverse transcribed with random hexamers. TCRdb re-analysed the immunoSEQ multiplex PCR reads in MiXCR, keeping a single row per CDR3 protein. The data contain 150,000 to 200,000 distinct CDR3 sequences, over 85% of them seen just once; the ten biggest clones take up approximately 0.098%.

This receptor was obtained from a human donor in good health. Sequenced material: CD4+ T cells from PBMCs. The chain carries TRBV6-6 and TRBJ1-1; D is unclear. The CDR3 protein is CASSYPLGPNTEAFF. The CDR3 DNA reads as TGTGCCAGCAGTTACCCCTTAGGGCCGAACACTGAAGCTTTCTTT.